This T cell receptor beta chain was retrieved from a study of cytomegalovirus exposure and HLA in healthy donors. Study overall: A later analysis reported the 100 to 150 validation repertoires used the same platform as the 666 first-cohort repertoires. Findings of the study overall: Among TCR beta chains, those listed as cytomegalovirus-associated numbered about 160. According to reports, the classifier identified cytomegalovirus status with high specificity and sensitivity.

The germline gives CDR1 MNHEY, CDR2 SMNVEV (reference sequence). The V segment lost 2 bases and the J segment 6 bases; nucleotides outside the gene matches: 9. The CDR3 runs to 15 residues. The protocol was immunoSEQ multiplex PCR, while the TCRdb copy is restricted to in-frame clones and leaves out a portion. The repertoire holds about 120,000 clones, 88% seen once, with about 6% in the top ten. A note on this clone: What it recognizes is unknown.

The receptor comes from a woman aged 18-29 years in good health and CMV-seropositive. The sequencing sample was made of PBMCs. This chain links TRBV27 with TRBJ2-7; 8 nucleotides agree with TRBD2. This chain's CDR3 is CASSLNPAGVLEQYF. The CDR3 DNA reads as TGTGCCAGCAGTTTAAACCCAGCGGGAGTACTCGAGCAGTACTTC.